Below, one T cell receptor beta chain is given with its context. TCRdb's copy holds only in-frame clones and misses some; the assay was immunoSEQ multiplex PCR. The sample lists tens of thousands of clones, approximately 88% seen once, with under 2% in the top ten. The data derive from a study of T cell changes during pregnancy in multiple sclerosis. The sequence came from a female donor with multiple sclerosis, enrolled in a pregnancy study. Sequencing used peripheral blood, obtained in the first trimester of pregnancy.

The CDR3 sequence is CASSEEGLAHYEQYF. The CDR3 bases are TGTGCCAGCAGTGAAGAGGGACTAGCGCACTACGAGCAGTACTTC. The chain carries TRBV6-1 and TRBJ2-7; 10 nucleotides agree with TRBD2. Per the germline V gene, CDR1 is MNHNS and CDR2 is SASEGT. The CDR3 consists of 15 residues. Germline trimming cut 1 base from V and 3 bases from J; bases unmatched to any gene: 3.